These 22 T cell receptor beta chains came from one sample sequenced in a study of blood T cell repertoires in COVID-19. The data were produced by immunoSEQ multiplex PCR, yet TCRdb's version contains in-frame clones alone and is incomplete. The table shows about 51,000 clones, with approximately 86% occurring only once. What was sequenced was peripheral blood. The receptors were gathered from a man in his sixties with acute or convalescent COVID-19.

V usage is TRBV3-1 (or the pseudogene TRBV3-2) and J usage is TRBJ2-1, with D possibly TRBD2 on 6 matching bases. The CDR3 sequence is 15 residues long. Germline values: CDR1 LGHDT, CDR2 YNNKEL (reference sequence). Trimming pared 4 bases from V and 4 bases from J, leaving 14 bases between. CDR3: CASSPFGGSYNEQFF. The DNA for the CDR3 is TGTGCCAGCAGCCCATTCGGAGGGTCTTACAATGAGCAGTTCTTC.

The V gene is TRBV4-3, the J gene TRBJ2-5; a weak D match, TRBD2 (5 bases). The CDR3 length is 15 residues. Germline assignment: CDR1 LGHNA and CDR2 YSLEER. V was cut by 1 base and J by 2 bases, with 11 bases left in between. DNA for the CDR3: TGCGCCAGCAGCCAAGTAAAAGCGGCTCAAGAGACCCAGTACTTC. Its translation: CASSQVKAAQETQYF.

V gene TRBV6-6 combines with J gene TRBJ1-5; D is perhaps TRBD1 (5 bases). Trimming took off 5 bases at V and 3 bases at J, with 20 bases between the two ends. Germline V gives CDR1 MNHNY, CDR2 SVGAGI (reference sequence). The CDR3 is made up of 17 amino acids. CDR3 DNA: TGTGCCAGCAGTCGCACGGGGGGAATCCACGCCAATCAGCCCCAGCATTTT. The encoded protein is CASSRTGGIHANQPQHF.

V and J are TRBV5-5 and TRBJ2-7, with TRBD1 matching over 9 bases. Losses at the gene ends were 6 bases for V and 0 bases for J; bases not matched to a gene: 4. The CDR3 spans 14 residues. CDR1 is SGHKS and CDR2 is YYEKEE in the germline V gene (reference sequence). The CDR3 region is CASTDRGTSYEQYF. CDR3 coding DNA: TGTGCCAGCACCGACAGGGGGACCTCCTACGAGCAGTACTTC.

About this clone itself: One end of the junction is discordant with germline, which a read error may explain. The chain has TRBV6-5 and TRBJ2-7; 11 nucleotides line up with TRBD2. The V gene's germline CDR1 is MNHEY and CDR2 SVGAGI. The CDR3 sequence is 12 residues long. CDR3 DNA: TGTGCCAGCAGCAACGGACTAGCGGGTTCCTCCTTC. It codes for CASSNGLAGSSF.

This rearrangement joins TRBV3-1 (or the pseudogene TRBV3-2) to TRBJ1-2; D perhaps matches TRBD1 (5 bases). Trimming removed 4 bases at V and 6 bases at J, with 12 bases between. The CDR3 sequence is 13 residues long. The germline CDR1 and CDR2 sequences are LGHDT and YNNKEL (reference sequence). In DNA, the CDR3 is TGTGCCAGCAGCCCAGACAGTACCAATGGCTACACCTTC. Amino acid sequence: CASSPDSTNGYTF.

The gene calls are TRBV7-9 and TRBJ2-7, with D possibly being TRBD2 (5 bases). With 5 bases removed from V and 6 bases from J, the gap between germline ends came to 17 bases. Germline CDR1 reads SEHNR; CDR2 reads FQNEAQ (reference sequence). The CDR3 contains 14 residues. The CDR3 DNA sequence: TGTGCCAGCAGCCCCTCCCGAGGAGGAGCCGAGCAGTACTTC. This codes for CASSPSRGGAEQYF.

The chain uses TRBV5-5 and TRBJ1-5; D remains ambiguous. CDR1 is SGHKS and CDR2 is YYEKEE in the germline V gene (reference sequence). The length of the CDR3 is 16 residues. Trimming took 4 bases from V and 0 from J, leaving 14 bases between them. Here the CDR3 DNA reads TGTGCCAGCAGCGCGGGAGCATACTATAGCAATCAGCCCCAGCATTTT. Protein: CASSAGAYYSNQPQHF.

This rearrangement joins TRBV7-9 to TRBJ2-1; 8 positions match TRBD2. Looked up from germline, CDR1 is SEHNR and CDR2 is FQNEAQ (reference sequence). This CDR3 region has 13 residues. Unmatched junction bases numbered 10, after V lost 10 bases and J lost 8 bases. DNA for the CDR3: TGTGCCATCCACCGGGGGGGCAGGGATGAGCAGTTCTTC. This codes for CAIHRGGRDEQFF. Together with reference TRBV7-9 and TRBJ2-1, the CDR3 gives the full variable domain: DTGVSQNPRHKITKRGQNVTFRCDPISEHNRLYWYRQTLGQGPEFLTYFQNEAQLEKSRLLSDRFSAERPKGSFSTLEIQRTEQGDSAMYLCAIHRGGRDEQFFGPGTRLTVL.

V and J are TRBV28 and TRBJ2-5; 10 bases fit TRBD2. Germline V gene sequence: CDR1 MDHEN, CDR2 SYDVKM. The junction had 4 bases not matched to a gene; V was cut back by 7 bases and J by 2 bases. The CDR3 covers 14 residues. The CDR3: CASMWTSGQETQYF. CDR3 coding DNA: TGTGCCAGCATGTGGACTAGCGGACAAGAGACCCAGTACTTC.

The V call is TRBV9, the J call TRBJ2-3, with 8 bases identical to TRBD1. Trimming at V came to 0 bases and at J to 3 bases, leaving 9 bases not matched to a gene. Germline CDR1 reads SGDLS; CDR2 reads YYNGEE. The CDR3 consists of 17 residues. The CDR3 is CASSVEGDGQGTDTQYF. Written as DNA, the CDR3 is TGTGCCAGCAGCGTAGAGGGGGACGGACAGGGAACAGATACGCAGTATTTT.

The J gene is TRBJ1-2, the V gene TRBV24-1, with a weak D call TRBD1 (5 bases). Trimming removed 4 bases at V and 8 bases at J, with 16 bases between. Germline CDR1 reads KGHDR; CDR2 reads SFDVKD. The CDR3 has 14 amino acids. The chain's CDR3 is CATSDIGTHGGYTF. The CDR3 nucleotides read TGTGCCACCAGTGACATCGGGACTCACGGGGGCTACACCTTC.

The chain links TRBV21-1 to TRBJ2-5; the D call of TRBD2 is as the table states it, not checked on the DNA. TRBV21-1 is tagged as a pseudogene. The CDR3 covers 15 residues. The CDR3 loop is CASSKTGTRAETQYF. CDR3 DNA sequence: TGTGCCAGCAGCAAGACCGGGACTAGGGCAGAGACCCAGTACTTC.

The rearrangement uses TRBV29-1 and TRBJ1-1, with 11 bases lining up with TRBD1. With V trimmed by 0 bases and J by 6 bases, 6 bases remained unmatched. The CDR3 loop spans 15 amino acids. Germline CDR1 is SQVTM and CDR2 is ANQGSEA. CDR3 amino acids: CSVEDKGQGGPEAFF. The CDR3, as DNA: TGCAGCGTTGAAGATAAGGGACAGGGGGGTCCTGAAGCTTTCTTT.

This clone was observed a single time. The chain links TRBV14 to TRBJ1-2; D is possibly TRBD1 (5 bases). Germline CDR1 and CDR2: SGHDN and FVKESK. The CDR3 has 13 amino acids. Trimming removed 2 bases at V and 8 bases at J, with 12 bases between. This CDR3 reads CASSQRAGGGYTF. The CDR3 DNA reads TGTGCCAGCAGCCAACGGGCCGGGGGGGGCTACACCTTC.

The chain uses TRBV19 and TRBJ1-1; D is perhaps TRBD1 (6 bases). The germline CDR1 and CDR2 sequences are LNHDA and SQIVND (reference sequence). The CDR3 runs 15 residues. The ends were cut back, 5 bases at V and 0 bases at J, with 13 bases in the middle. DNA of the CDR3: TGTGCCAGTAGTCCCCAGGGGCAGATGAACACTGAAGCTTTCTTT. This gives the protein CASSPQGQMNTEAFF.

The chain is built from TRBV2 and TRBJ1-5; D not resolved. The CDR3 sequence is 15 residues long. Germline V lookup: CDR1 SNHLY, CDR2 FYNNEI. Trimming took 3 bases from V and 1 from J, leaving 10 bases between them. In DNA, the CDR3 is TGTGCCAGCAGTGAGAGGGCAGTAAGCAATCAGCCCCAGCATTTT. Its protein product is CASSERAVSNQPQHF.

The chain recombines TRBV12-3 or TRBV12-4 with TRBJ2-1; D gene unclear. V was clipped by 7 bases and J by 0 bases, with 7 bases between them. This CDR3 is built from 13 residues. CDR3 sequence (DNA): TGTGCCAGCACCGTTAGCTCCTACAATGAGCAGTTCTTC. Encoded protein: CASTVSSYNEQFF.

This clone was seen only a few times. V gene TRBV10-1 combines with J gene TRBJ2-7; 7 nucleotides match TRBD1. Germline V lookup: CDR1 WNHNN, CDR2 SYGVQD (reference sequence). The ends lost 3 bases at V and 4 bases at J; junction bases unmatched: 12. The CDR3 is 16 amino acids. The CDR3 spells CASSDMPGQNLYEQYF. The CDR3 DNA follows: TGCGCCAGCAGTGACATGCCGGGACAGAACTTATACGAGCAGTACTTC.

This chain connects TRBV6-5 to TRBJ2-7; 9 bases fit TRBD1. Unmatched junction bases numbered 3, after V lost 1 base and J lost 2 bases. CDR3 size: 15 residues. Germline V gene sequence: CDR1 MNHEY, CDR2 SVGAGI. The CDR3 loop reads CASSYFHRGPYEQYF. CDR3 DNA: TGTGCCAGCAGTTACTTTCACAGGGGGCCCTACGAGCAGTACTTC.

The chain combines TRBV11-2 with TRBJ2-2; the D gene is possibly TRBD2 (6 bases). There are 15 residues in the CDR3. The germline gives CDR1 SGHAT, CDR2 FQNNGV. V was clipped by 7 bases and J by 8 bases, with 20 bases between them. Here the CDR3 reads CASTAGSTKGGELFF. The CDR3 nucleotides read TGTGCCAGCACCGCGGGGAGCACAAAAGGGGGGGAGCTGTTTTTT.

This clone was detected only a few times. The V gene is TRBV6-1, the J gene TRBJ1-2, with D tentatively TRBD1 (5 bases). This CDR3 has 14 residues. Germline V CDR1 and CDR2: MNHNS, SASEGT. The V and J ends lost 0 bases and 8 bases respectively, with 13 bases between them. The CDR3 protein is CASSEARGGFGYTF. CDR3 bases: TGTGCCAGCAGTGAAGCGAGGGGAGGGTTCGGCTACACCTTC.